A single sample is the source of the 20 T cell receptor beta chains below, sequenced in a study of T cell repertoires in cytomegalovirus infection. Via MiXCR, TCRdb re-called the reads, giving one row per CDR3 protein. Here the sample spans 450,000 to 600,000 distinct CDR3 sequences, more than 40% being singletons. No antigen has been assigned to these receptors. The sample was cultured PBMCs, taken from culture after CMV antigen stimulation. The receptors shown here come from a human donor in good health (CMV status not recorded). Some clones in this sample may be carry-over from other donors' samples.

This rearrangement joins TRBV6-1 to TRBJ1-2; 7 nucleotides align to TRBD1. The CDR3 has 17 residues. From germline, CDR1 is MNHNS and CDR2 SASEGT. After removal of 2 bases from V and 1 base from J, the junction contained 10 bases not matched to a gene. The CDR3 sequence is CASSETSIGTVNYGYTF. The CDR3 nucleotides are TGTGCCAGCAGTGAAACTTCAATAGGGACAGTTAACTATGGCTACACCTTC.

This chain joins TRBV20-1 and TRBJ2-4, with TRBD2 matching over 14 bases. Per germline, CDR1 DFQATT and CDR2 SNEGSKA (reference sequence). After removal of 1 base from V and 4 bases from J, the junction contained 15 bases not matched to a gene. The CDR3 spans 20 residues. The CDR3 region is CSARVPLTSGRGESKNIQYF. As DNA, the CDR3 is TGCAGTGCTAGAGTCCCCCTGACTAGCGGGAGGGGAGAGTCAAAAAACATTCAGTACTTC.

This clonotype was found a few times. The rearrangement joins TRBV7-2 to TRBJ2-7; 7 positions match TRBD1. The CDR3 runs 15 residues. The J segment lost 3 bases and the V segment lost 5 bases, leaving 10 bases of the junction unmatched. The germline V gene encodes CDR1 SGHTA and CDR2 FQGNSA. The CDR3 DNA follows: TGTGCCAGCAGCCAAACATGGGACAGTCTCTACGAGCAGTACTTC. This translates into CASSQTWDSLYEQYF.

This rearrangement joins TRBV10-3 to TRBJ1-6; D possibly corresponds to TRBD1 (5 bases). Germline values: CDR1 ENHRY, CDR2 SYGVKD. Trimming pared 4 bases from V and 6 bases from J, leaving 10 bases between. CDR3 length equals 14 residues. CDR3 amino acids: CAISAEGRNSPLHF. CDR3 nucleotides: TGTGCCATCAGTGCGGAGGGGCGTAATTCACCCCTCCACTTT.

The V gene is TRBV10-3, the J gene TRBJ2-3, with a weak D call TRBD1 (5 bases). Germline V gene data show CDR1 as ENHRY and CDR2 as SYGVKD. V was trimmed by 6 bases and J by 0 bases, leaving 13 bases between them. This CDR3 contains 15 residues. Here the CDR3 reads CAISPTEISTDTQYF. The CDR3 DNA follows: TGTGCCATCAGCCCGACAGAGATAAGCACAGATACGCAGTATTTT.

This chain links TRBV4-3 with TRBJ2-5, with 10 bases that match TRBD2. Germline values: CDR1 LGHNA, CDR2 YSLEER. The CDR3 sequence is 15 residues long. V lost 4 bases to trimming and J lost 4 bases; unmatched junction nucleotides: 6. This CDR3 is CASSRTGLARETQYF. CDR3 in DNA: TGCGCCAGCAGCCGAACGGGACTAGCGAGAGAGACCCAGTACTTC.

This clonotype occurred a few times. The chain combines TRBV27 with TRBJ1-5; 10 positions agree with TRBD1. CDR1 and CDR2 from the germline V gene are MNHEY and SMNVEV (reference sequence). CDR3 size: 15 residues. Trimming cost V 6 bases and J 6 bases; bases outside gene matches: 8. DNA for the CDR3: TGTGCCAGCAGGATGACAGGGGGCGGTGGTCAGCCCCAGCATTTT. Translating gives CASRMTGGGGQPQHF.

There are a few counts of this clonotype. The gene calls are TRBV7-2 and TRBJ2-5; maybe TRBD1 (5 bases). This CDR3 has 15 residues. Trimming took 1 base from V and 5 from J, leaving 14 bases between them. CDR1 SGHTA and CDR2 FQGNSA come from the germline V gene. This chain's CDR3 is CASSLGQLLGETQYF. In DNA form, the CDR3 reads TGTGCCAGCAGCTTAGGACAGCTCCTGGGTGAGACCCAGTACTTC.

This clonotype has more than one count but fewer than ten. The gene calls are TRBV7-2 and TRBJ2-4, with D unclear. Germline lookup yields CDR1 SGHTA and CDR2 FQGNSA. The CDR3 runs to 17 residues. Trimming cost V 5 bases and J 0 bases, with 17 bases left between them. The CDR3 nucleotides read TGTGCCAGCAGCCTGAATAGCAGACCCCGAGCCAAAAACATTCAGTACTTC. Amino acids: CASSLNSRPRAKNIQYF.

The rearrangement joins TRBV19 to TRBJ2-3; 9 positions match TRBD2. Germline V gene data show CDR1 as LNHDA and CDR2 as SQIVND (reference sequence). Germline trimming cut 5 bases from V and 2 bases from J; bases unmatched to any gene: 8. The CDR3 has 16 residues. CDR3 region: CASSSRLAEFTDTQYF. For the CDR3, the DNA is TGTGCCAGTAGTTCAAGACTAGCGGAATTCACAGATACGCAGTATTTT.

The chain is built from TRBV4-1 and TRBJ1-5; D may be TRBD1 (5 bases). The germline V and J ends were trimmed by 0 bases and 15 bases, with 15 bases remaining between them. Germline CDR1 is MGHRA and CDR2 is YSYEKL. The CDR3 has 13 residues. CDR3 amino acids: CASSQDRGAPSHF. The DNA of the CDR3 is TGCGCCAGCAGCCAAGATCGAGGGGCCCCCTCGCATTTT.

This clonotype appeared a few times. The rearrangement links TRBV6-5 to TRBJ2-3, with 10 bases that match TRBD2. The CDR3 is made up of 20 amino acids. CDR1 is MNHEY, CDR2 SVGAGI, per germline. V shed 2 bases, J shed 2 bases, and the junction held 16 bases outside the gene matches. CDR3: CASSYLAPSGSGRNTDTQYF. The CDR3 nucleotides read TGTGCCAGCAGTTACCTAGCTCCTAGCGGGAGTGGGAGGAACACAGATACGCAGTATTTT.

This clonotype was counted only a few times. The chain uses TRBV5-1 and TRBJ2-3; the match to TRBD2 covers 8 bases. The CDR3 runs 19 residues. Looked up from germline, CDR1 is SGHRS and CDR2 is YFSETQ. Trimming at V came to 4 bases and at J to 2 bases, leaving 18 bases not matched to a gene. The CDR3 is CASSEDAGGTPGLTDTQYF. CDR3 sequence (DNA): TGCGCCAGCAGCGAGGATGCGGGAGGCACTCCGGGGCTCACAGATACGCAGTATTTT.

The CDR3 sequence: CASSSGTGYYGYTF. The CDR3 coding sequence is TGCGCCAGCAGCTCCGGGACAGGCTATTATGGCTACACCTTC. The rearrangement links TRBV5-1 to TRBJ1-2; TRBD1 matches 8 bases. The CDR3 loop spans 14 amino acids. V lost 3 bases to trimming and J lost 5 bases; unmatched junction nucleotides: 6. Germline assignment: CDR1 SGHRS and CDR2 YFSETQ.

The rearrangement links TRBV7-4 to TRBJ2-7, with TRBD2 matching 13 bases. The CDR3 contains 15 residues. After removal of 5 bases from V and 2 bases from J, the junction contained 3 bases not matched to a gene. Germline V gives CDR1 SGHVT, CDR2 SQSDAQ. The CDR3: CASSITSGRAYEQYF. The DNA for the CDR3 is TGTGCCAGCAGCATTACTAGCGGGAGGGCCTACGAGCAGTACTTC.

This clonotype has only a few counts. V is TRBV7-6 and J is TRBJ2-3; possibly TRBD2 for D (5 bases). The V gene lost 1 base and the J gene lost 2 bases, with 13 bases spanning the gap. This CDR3 has 16 amino acids. CDR1 SGHVS and CDR2 FNYEAQ come from the germline V gene. CDR3 in amino acids: CASSLGRAGYTDTQYF. DNA for the CDR3: TGTGCCAGCAGCTTAGGTCGGGCGGGCTACACAGATACGCAGTATTTT.

The table lists this clonotype with a few counts. CDR3 region: CASSPRSEGNTGELFF. For the CDR3, the DNA is TGTGCCAGCAGCCCAAGATCTGAGGGGAACACCGGGGAGCTGTTTTTT. The gene calls are TRBV7-9 and TRBJ2-2; a possible D gene is TRBD2 (5 bases). This CDR3 is 16 amino acids long. Trimming took 5 bases from V and 1 from J, leaving 14 bases between them. Germline V gene lookup returns CDR1 SEHNR and CDR2 FQNEAQ (reference sequence).

This clonotype turned up a few times. The chain has TRBV12-5 and TRBJ2-5; D gene uncertain. The CDR3 sequence is 12 residues long. CDR1 is LGHNT and CDR2 is FRNRAP in the germline V gene. V lost 5 bases to trimming and J lost 4 bases, with 8 bases between them. In nucleotides, the CDR3 is TGTGCTAGTGGTCCCACCACAGAGACCCAGTACTTC. This encodes CASGPTTETQYF.

The chain has TRBV5-1 and TRBJ2-7; D is possibly TRBD1 (5 bases). Germline CDR1 SGHRS, CDR2 YFSETQ. This CDR3 has 15 residues. Deletions cut 0 bases from V and 5 bases from J, with 15 bases between. This chain's CDR3 is CASSLGAGILDEQYF. Here the CDR3 DNA reads TGCGCCAGCAGCTTGGGCGCAGGGATCCTAGACGAGCAGTACTTC.

The chain joins TRBV25-1 to TRBJ2-1; D may correspond to TRBD1 or TRBD2 (7 bases each). Trimming stripped 3 bases from V and 4 bases from J, with 19 bases between. The CDR3 spans 17 residues. The germline gives CDR1 MGHDK, CDR2 SYGVNS. The CDR3 sequence: CASSDALGRGGYNEQFF. The CDR3 DNA reads as TGTGCCAGCAGTGACGCACTCGGCAGGGGGGGATACAATGAGCAGTTCTTC.